The present T cell receptor beta chain was sequenced within a study of blood T cell repertoires in COVID-19. Study context: Spain, Italy and the United States supplied samples that represented acute and convalescent COVID-19.

Authors' data handling: Nucleated cell number was recorded as an estimate derived from reference gene primer amplification. Profiling relied on immunoSEQ multiplex PCR, and the TCRdb table lists in-frame clones only, not all of them. V, J and clone size are taken as reported in that table, and D and trimming were inferred from the DNA itself. The sample has around 170,000 clones; over 80% are singletons. The CDR3 is made up of 14 amino acids. The germline V gene encodes CDR1 SGHVS and CDR2 FQNEAQ. The V gene lost 0 bases and the J gene lost 1 base, with 6 bases spanning the gap. The sample was peripheral blood. J is TRBJ1-1 and V is TRBV7-8; D is unresolved. This sequence originates from an older woman with acute or convalescent COVID-19. The CDR3 sequence is CASSLAHGNTEAFF. The CDR3 bases are TGTGCCAGCAGCTTAGCGCACGGGAACACTGAAGCTTTCTTT. The full variable domain, with the rest looked up from reference TRBV7-8 and TRBJ1-1, is GAGVSQSPRYKVAKRGQDVALRCDPISGHVSLFWYQQALGQGPEFLTYFQNEAQLDKSGLPSDRFFAERPEGSVSTLKIQRTQQEDSAVYLCASSLAHGNTEAFFGQGTRLTVV.